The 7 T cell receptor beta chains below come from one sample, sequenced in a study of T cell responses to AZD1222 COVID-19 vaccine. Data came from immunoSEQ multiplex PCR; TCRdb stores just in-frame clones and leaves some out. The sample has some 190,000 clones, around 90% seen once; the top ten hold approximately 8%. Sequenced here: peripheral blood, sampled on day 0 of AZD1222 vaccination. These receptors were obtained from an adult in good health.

The CDR3 sequence: CASSEQAAAFGGGYTF. The CDR3 DNA reads as TGTGCCAGCAGTGAACAGGCAGCTGCCTTCGGGGGTGGCTACACCTTC. The chain links TRBV6-1 to TRBJ1-2; D possibly corresponds to TRBD1 (5 bases). This CDR3 comprises 16 residues. Germline lookup yields CDR1 MNHNS and CDR2 SASEGT. V lost 2 bases to trimming and J lost 7 bases, with 20 bases between them.

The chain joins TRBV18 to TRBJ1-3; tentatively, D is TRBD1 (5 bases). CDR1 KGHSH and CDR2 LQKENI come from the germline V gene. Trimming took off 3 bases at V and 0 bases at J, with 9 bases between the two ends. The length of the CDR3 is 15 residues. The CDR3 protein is CASSPSGGSGNTIYF. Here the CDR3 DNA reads TGTGCCAGCTCACCGTCCGGGGGCTCTGGAAACACCATATATTTT.

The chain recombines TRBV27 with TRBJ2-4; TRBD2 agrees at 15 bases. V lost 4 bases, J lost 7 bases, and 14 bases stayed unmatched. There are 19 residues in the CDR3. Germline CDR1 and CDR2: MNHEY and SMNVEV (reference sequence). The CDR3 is CASSSGLAGGLGAVNIQYF. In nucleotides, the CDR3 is TGTGCCAGCAGTTCTGGACTAGCGGGGGGGCTAGGAGCAGTGAACATTCAGTACTTC.

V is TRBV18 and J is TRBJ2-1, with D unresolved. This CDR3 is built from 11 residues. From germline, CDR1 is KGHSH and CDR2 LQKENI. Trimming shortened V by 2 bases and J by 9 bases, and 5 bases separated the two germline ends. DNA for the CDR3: TGTGCCAGCTCACCAATGGCTGAGCAGTTCTTC. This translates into CASSPMAEQFF.

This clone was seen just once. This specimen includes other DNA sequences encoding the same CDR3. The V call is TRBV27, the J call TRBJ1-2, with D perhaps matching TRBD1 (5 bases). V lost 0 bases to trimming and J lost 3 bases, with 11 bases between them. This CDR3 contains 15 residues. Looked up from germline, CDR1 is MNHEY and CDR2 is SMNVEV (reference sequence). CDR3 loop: CASSLSVGGDYGYTF. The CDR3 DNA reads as TGTGCCAGCAGTTTATCTGTTGGGGGGGACTATGGCTACACCTTC.

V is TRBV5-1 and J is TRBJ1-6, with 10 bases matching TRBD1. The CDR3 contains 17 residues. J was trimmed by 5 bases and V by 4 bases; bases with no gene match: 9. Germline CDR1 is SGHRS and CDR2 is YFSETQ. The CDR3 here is CASSKGQGNFHNSPLHF. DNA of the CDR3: TGCGCCAGCAGCAAGGGACAGGGGAATTTCCATAATTCACCCCTCCACTTT.

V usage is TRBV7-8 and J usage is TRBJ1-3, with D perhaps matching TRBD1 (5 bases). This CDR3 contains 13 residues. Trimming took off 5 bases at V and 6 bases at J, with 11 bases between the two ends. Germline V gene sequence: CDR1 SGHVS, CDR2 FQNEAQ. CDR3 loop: CASSKGTENTIYF. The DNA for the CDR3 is TGTGCCAGCAGCAAAGGGACGGAAAACACCATATATTTT. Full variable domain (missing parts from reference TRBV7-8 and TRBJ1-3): GAGVSQSPRYKVAKRGQDVALRCDPISGHVSLFWYQQALGQGPEFLTYFQNEAQLDKSGLPSDRFFAERPEGSVSTLKIQRTQQEDSAVYLCASSKGTENTIYFGEGSWLTVV.